This T cell receptor (beta chain) was identified during a study of Ad26.COV2.S vaccination and SARS-CoV-2 variants. As to treatment: over 15 received Ad26.COV2.S at low or high dose, single or two shots; about 5 received placebo; per-sample allocation not given. The samples date from day 63 after the first vaccine or placebo injection. CDR1 and CDR2 (germline): SEHNR, FQNEAQ (reference sequence). V was clipped by 2 bases and J by 6 bases, with 22 bases between them. This CDR3 contains 17 residues. TCRdb keeps only in-frame clones here, not all; method: immunoSEQ multiplex PCR. The sample has 450,000 to 550,000 clones; about 88% are singletons.

The sequencing here drew on peripheral blood, taken in a trial of Ad26.COV2.S vaccine versus placebo. The rearrangement links TRBV7-9 to TRBJ1-1, with a possible D match to TRBD1 (5 bases). This TCR came from a person between 18 and 65 years old who received the Ad26.COV2.S COVID-19 vaccine or a placebo. The CDR3 coding sequence is TGTGCCAGCAGCTTAAGTTATGGGGGGGTAGGATCCGCTGAAGCTTTCTTT. This encodes CASSLSYGGVGSAEAFF.